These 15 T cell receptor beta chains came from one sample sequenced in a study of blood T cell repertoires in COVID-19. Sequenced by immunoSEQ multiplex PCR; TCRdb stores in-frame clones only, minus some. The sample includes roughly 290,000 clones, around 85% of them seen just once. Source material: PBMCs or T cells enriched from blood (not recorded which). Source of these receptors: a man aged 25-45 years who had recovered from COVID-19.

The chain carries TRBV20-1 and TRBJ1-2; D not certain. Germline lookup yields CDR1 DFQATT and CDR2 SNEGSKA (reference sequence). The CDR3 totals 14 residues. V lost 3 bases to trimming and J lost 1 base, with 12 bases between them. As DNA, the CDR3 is TGCAGTGCTAGTCGGAGTGACCTTAACTATGGCTACACCTTC. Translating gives CSASRSDLNYGYTF.

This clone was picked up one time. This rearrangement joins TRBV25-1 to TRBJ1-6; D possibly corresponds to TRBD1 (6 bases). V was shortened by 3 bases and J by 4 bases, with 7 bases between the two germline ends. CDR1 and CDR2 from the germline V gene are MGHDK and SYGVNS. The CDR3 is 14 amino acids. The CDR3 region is CASSEDRYNSPLHF. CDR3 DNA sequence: TGTGCCAGCAGTGAGGACAGATATAATTCACCCCTCCACTTT.

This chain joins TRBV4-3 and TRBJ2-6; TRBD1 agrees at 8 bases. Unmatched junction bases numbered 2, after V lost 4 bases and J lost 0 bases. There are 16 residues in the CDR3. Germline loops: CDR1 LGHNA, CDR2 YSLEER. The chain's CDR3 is CASSLGQGSGANVLTF. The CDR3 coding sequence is TGCGCCAGCAGCCTAGGACAGGGCTCTGGGGCCAACGTCCTGACTTTC.

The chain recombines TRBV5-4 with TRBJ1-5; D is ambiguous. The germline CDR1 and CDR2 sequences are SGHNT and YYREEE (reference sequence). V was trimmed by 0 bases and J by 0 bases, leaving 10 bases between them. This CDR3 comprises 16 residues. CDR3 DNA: TGTGCCAGCAGCTTGGGAGGAGGGTATAGCAATCAGCCCCAGCATTTT. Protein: CASSLGGGYSNQPQHF.

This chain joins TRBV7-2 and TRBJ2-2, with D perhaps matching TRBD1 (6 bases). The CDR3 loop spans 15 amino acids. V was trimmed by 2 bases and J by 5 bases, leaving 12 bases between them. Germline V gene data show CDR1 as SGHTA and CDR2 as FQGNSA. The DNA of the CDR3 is TGTGCCAGCAGCTTACGGACCCAGGGGACCGGGGAGCTGTTTTTT. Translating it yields CASSLRTQGTGELFF.

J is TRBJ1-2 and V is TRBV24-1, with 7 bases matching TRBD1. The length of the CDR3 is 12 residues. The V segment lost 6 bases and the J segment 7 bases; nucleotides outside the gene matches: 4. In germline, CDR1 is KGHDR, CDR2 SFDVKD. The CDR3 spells CATSTGAGGYTF. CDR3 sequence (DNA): TGTGCCACCAGTACAGGGGCCGGTGGCTACACCTTC.

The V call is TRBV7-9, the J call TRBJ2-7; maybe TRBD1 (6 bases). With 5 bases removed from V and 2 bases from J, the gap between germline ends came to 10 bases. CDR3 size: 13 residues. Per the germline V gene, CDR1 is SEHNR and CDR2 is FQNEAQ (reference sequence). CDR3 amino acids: CASSMDSTYEQYF. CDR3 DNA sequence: TGTGCCAGCAGCATGGACAGTACCTACGAGCAGTACTTC. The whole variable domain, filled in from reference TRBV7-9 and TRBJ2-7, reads DTGVSQNPRHKITKRGQNVTFRCDPISEHNRLYWYRQTLGQGPEFLTYFQNEAQLEKSRLLSDRFSAERPKGSFSTLEIQRTEQGDSAMYLCASSMDSTYEQYFGPGTRLTVT.

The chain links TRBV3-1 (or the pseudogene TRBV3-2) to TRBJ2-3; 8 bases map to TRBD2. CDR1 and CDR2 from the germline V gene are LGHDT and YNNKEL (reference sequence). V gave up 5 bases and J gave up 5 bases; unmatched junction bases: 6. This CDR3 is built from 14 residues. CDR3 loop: CASSLSGGRDTQYF. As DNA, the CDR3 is TGTGCCAGCAGCTTAAGCGGGGGACGAGATACGCAGTATTTT.

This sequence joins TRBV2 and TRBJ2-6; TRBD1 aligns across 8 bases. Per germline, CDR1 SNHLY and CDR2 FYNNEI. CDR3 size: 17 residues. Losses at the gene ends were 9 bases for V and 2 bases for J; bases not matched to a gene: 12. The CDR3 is CARSRGQVTAGANVLTF. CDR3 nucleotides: TGTGCCAGAAGCAGGGGACAGGTAACTGCTGGGGCCAACGTCCTGACTTTC.

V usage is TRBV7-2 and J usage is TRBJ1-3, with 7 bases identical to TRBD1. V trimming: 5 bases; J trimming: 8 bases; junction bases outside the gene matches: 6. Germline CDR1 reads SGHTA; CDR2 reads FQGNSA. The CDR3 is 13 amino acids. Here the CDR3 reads CASSRDSQDTIYF. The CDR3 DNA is TGTGCCAGCAGCCGGGACAGTCAGGACACCATATATTTT.

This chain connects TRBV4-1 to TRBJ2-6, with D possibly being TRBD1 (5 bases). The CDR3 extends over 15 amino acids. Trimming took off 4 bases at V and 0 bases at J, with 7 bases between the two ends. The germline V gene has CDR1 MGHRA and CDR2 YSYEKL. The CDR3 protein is CASSRDSSGANVLTF. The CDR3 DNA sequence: TGCGCCAGCAGCCGAGACAGCTCTGGGGCCAACGTCCTGACTTTC.

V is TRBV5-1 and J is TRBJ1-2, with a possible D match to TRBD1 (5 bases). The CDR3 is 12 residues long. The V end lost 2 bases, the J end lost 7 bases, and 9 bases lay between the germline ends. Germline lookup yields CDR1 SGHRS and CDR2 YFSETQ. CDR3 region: CASSFGGAGYTF. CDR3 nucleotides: TGCGCCAGCAGCTTCGGAGGGGCTGGCTACACCTTC.

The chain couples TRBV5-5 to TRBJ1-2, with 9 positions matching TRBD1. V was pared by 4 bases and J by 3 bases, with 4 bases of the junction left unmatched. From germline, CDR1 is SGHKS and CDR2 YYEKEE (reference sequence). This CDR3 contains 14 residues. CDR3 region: CASSTRTGDYGYTF. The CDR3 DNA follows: TGTGCCAGCAGCACACGGACAGGGGACTATGGCTACACCTTC.

The CDR3 DNA is TGTGCCAGCAGCCAAACAGGGAACACTGAAGCTTTCTTT. It specifies CASSQTGNTEAFF. The chain couples TRBV6-5 to TRBJ1-1; TRBD1 is a possible D gene (5 bases). The germline V gene has CDR1 MNHEY and CDR2 SVGAGI. The ends were cut back, 6 bases at V and 1 base at J, with 9 bases in the middle. CDR3 size: 13 residues.

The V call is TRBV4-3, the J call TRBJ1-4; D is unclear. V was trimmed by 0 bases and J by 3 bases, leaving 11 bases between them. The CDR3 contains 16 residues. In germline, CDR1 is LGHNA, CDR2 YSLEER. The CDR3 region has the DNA TGCGCCAGCAGCCAAGATTTAGCGGCAGCTAATGAAAAACTGTTTTTT. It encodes CASSQDLAAANEKLFF.